What follows are 8 T cell receptor beta chains derived from one specimen sequenced in a study of neurological immune-mediated disorders. TCRdb ran MiXCR on the 5' RACE reads and lists one entry per CDR3 protein. The sample holds roughly 90,000 distinct CDR3 sequences; roughly 3.5% are singletons and the top ten take about 3%. The source material was PBMCs. These receptors came from a woman aged 45-65 years with multiple sclerosis.

This clonotype has a count of ten or more. The CDR3 DNA sequence: TGCGCCAGCAGCCGTACTTGGGGCTTGGACAATCAGCCCCAGCATTTT. Amino acids: CASSRTWGLDNQPQHF. The rearrangement uses TRBV4-1 and TRBJ1-5; D might be TRBD1 (5 bases). Trimming stripped 4 bases from V and 3 bases from J, with 16 bases between. The V gene's germline CDR1 is MGHRA and CDR2 YSYEKL. The CDR3 has 16 residues.

In its sample, this clonotype was seen many times. The chain links TRBV20-1 to TRBJ2-2; D perhaps matches TRBD2 (6 bases). Germline values: CDR1 DFQATT, CDR2 SNEGSKA (reference sequence). V lost 1 base to trimming and J lost 4 bases, with 10 bases between them. CDR3 size: 14 residues. This chain's CDR3 is CSARVGGITGELFF. CDR3 coding DNA: TGCAGTGCTAGAGTTGGAGGGATCACCGGGGAGCTGTTTTTT.

This clonotype was picked up many times. The chain has TRBV19 and TRBJ1-5; 12 bases line up with TRBD1. Germline loops: CDR1 LNHDA, CDR2 SQIVND (reference sequence). This CDR3 comprises 16 residues. Germline trimming cut 4 bases from V and 6 bases from J; bases unmatched to any gene: 7. CDR3 sequence (DNA): TGTGCCAGTAGTACCACGGGACAGGGGGCCGTTCAGCCCCAGCATTTT. Translation gives CASSTTGQGAVQPQHF. Drawing the rest from reference TRBV19 and TRBJ1-5, the complete variable domain is DGGITQSPKYLFRKEGQNVTLSCEQNLNHDAMYWYRQDPGQGLRLIYYSQIVNDFQKGDIAEGYSVSREKKESFPLTVTSAQKNPTAFYLCASSTTGQGAVQPQHFGDGTRLSIL.

There are a few counts of this clonotype. The V gene is TRBV27, the J gene TRBJ2-3, with 8 bases fitting TRBD2. Germline V gives CDR1 MNHEY, CDR2 SMNVEV (reference sequence). The CDR3 is 14 residues long. J gave up 7 bases and V 8 bases, and 11 bases lay outside the gene matches. The CDR3 is CASRFGLADYTQYF. The DNA for the CDR3 is TGTGCCAGCCGCTTCGGACTAGCCGACTATACGCAGTATTTT.

Ten or more counts support this clonotype. This rearrangement joins TRBV20-1 to TRBJ2-3, with 10 bases fitting TRBD2. CDR1 and CDR2 (germline): DFQATT, SNEGSKA (reference sequence). CDR3 length: 15 amino acids. V lost 5 bases to trimming and J lost 0 bases; unmatched junction nucleotides: 5. The CDR3 region is CSASWTSGSTDTQYF. The CDR3 DNA is TGCAGTGCTTCTTGGACTAGCGGAAGCACAGATACGCAGTATTTT.

There are many counts of this clonotype. The CDR3 region is CSARRKTENIQYF. CDR3 coding DNA: TGCAGTGCTAGGCGTAAGACAGAAAACATTCAGTACTTC. The chain employs TRBV20-1 and TRBJ2-4; weak D call: TRBD1 (5 bases). The CDR3 spans 13 residues. V lost 3 bases to trimming and J lost 5 bases, with 11 bases between them. Germline V gives CDR1 DFQATT, CDR2 SNEGSKA (reference sequence).

In this sample, this clonotype turned up many times. The chain combines TRBV12-3 or TRBV12-4 with TRBJ2-7, with 11 bases fitting TRBD2. The CDR3 totals 14 residues. V dropped 3 bases and J dropped 5; count of bases not matched to a gene: 3. For the CDR3, the DNA is TGTGCCAGCAGTTTTAGCGGGGGGGCCCACGAGCAGTACTTC. Translation gives CASSFSGGAHEQYF.

Many counts were recorded for this clonotype. The chain combines TRBV5-5 with TRBJ1-5; maybe TRBD1 (5 bases). CDR3 length: 15 amino acids. The V end lost 6 bases, the J end lost 2 bases, and 15 bases lay between the germline ends. The germline V gene encodes CDR1 SGHKS and CDR2 YYEKEE (reference sequence). CDR3 bases: TGTGCCAGCACCCTTGGGGGTGGTGGCAATCAGCCCCAGCATTTT. Translating gives CASTLGGGGNQPQHF.